One sample yielded the 3 T cell receptor beta chains listed below, sequenced in a study of shared clonotypes between healthy human individuals. Only in-frame clones appear in the TCRdb table, and some are missing; sequencing was by immunoSEQ multiplex PCR. The sample yields 2 million to 2.5 million clones, 80% to 95% seen once. The specimen was naive CD4+ T cells from PBMCs. Subset noted: CD45RA+ positively selected. These receptors were taken from a young man in good health. Some clones in this sample may be carry-over from other donors' samples.

The rearrangement links TRBV6-6 to TRBJ1-2, with D uncertain. This CDR3 is 13 amino acids long. Germline V gene data show CDR1 as MNHNY and CDR2 as SVGAGI (reference sequence). V lost 6 bases to trimming and J lost 0 bases, with 8 bases between them. CDR3 nucleotides: TGTGCCAGCAGACAGCCCTCTAACTATGGCTACACCTTC. Amino acid sequence: CASRQPSNYGYTF.

This chain links TRBV7-3 with TRBJ1-4; D remains unclear. This CDR3 is 15 amino acids long. Germline CDR1 is SGHTA and CDR2 is FQGTGA. V shed 1 base and J shed 8 bases, with 14 bases lying between them. CDR3 loop: CASSLNRRREEKLFF. CDR3 coding DNA: TGTGCCAGCAGCTTAAACCGCAGGCGGGAGGAAAAACTGTTTTTT.

V is TRBV5-6 and J is TRBJ1-3; a possible D gene is TRBD1 (5 bases). The CDR3 extends over 15 amino acids. V shed 4 bases and J shed 0 bases, with 11 bases lying between them. The V gene's germline CDR1 is SGHDT and CDR2 YYEEEE. CDR3 sequence reads: CASSDGTGSGNTIYF. CDR3 nucleotide sequence: TGTGCCAGCAGCGACGGGACGGGCTCTGGAAACACCATATATTTT.